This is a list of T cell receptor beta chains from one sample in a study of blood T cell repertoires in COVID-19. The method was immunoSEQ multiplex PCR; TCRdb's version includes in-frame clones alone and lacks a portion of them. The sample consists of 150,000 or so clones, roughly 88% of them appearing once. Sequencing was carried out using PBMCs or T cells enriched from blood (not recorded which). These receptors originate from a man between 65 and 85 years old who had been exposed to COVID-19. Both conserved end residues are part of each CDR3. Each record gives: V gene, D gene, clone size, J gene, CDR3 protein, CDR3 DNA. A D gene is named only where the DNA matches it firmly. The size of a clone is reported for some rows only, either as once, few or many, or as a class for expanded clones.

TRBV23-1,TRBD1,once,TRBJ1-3,CASSQEGQGARDILLEGNTIYF,TGCGCCAGCAGTCAAGAGGGACAGGGGGCTCGCGATATTCTTCTTGAGGGAAACACCATATATTTT
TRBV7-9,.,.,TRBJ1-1,CASSLDSGNTEAFF,TGTGCCAGCAGCTTAGATTCAGGGAACACTGAAGCTTTCTTT
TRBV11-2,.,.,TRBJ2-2,CASSLVRRGLGELFF,TGTGCCAGCAGCTTAGTTAGGAGGGGGCTCGGGGAGCTGTTTTTT
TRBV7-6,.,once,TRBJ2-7,CASSLGSRGASYEQYF,TGTGCCAGCAGCTTAGGGTCTCGGGGGGCCTCCTACGAGCAGTACTTC
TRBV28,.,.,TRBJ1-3,CASSLHQTGFGNTIYF,TGTGCCAGCAGTCTCCACCAAACAGGGTTTGGAAACACCATATATTTT
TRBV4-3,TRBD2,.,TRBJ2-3,CASSQTSGGGTDTQYF,TGCGCCAGCAGCCAGACTAGCGGGGGGGGTACAGATACGCAGTATTTT
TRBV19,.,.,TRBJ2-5,CASSMYAGRETQYF,TGTGCCAGTAGTATGTATGCAGGGAGGGAGACCCAGTACTTC
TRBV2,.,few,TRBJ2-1,CASRSYNEQFF,TGTGCCAGCAGGAGCTACAATGAGCAGTTCTTC
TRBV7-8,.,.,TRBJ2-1,CASSPSRTEGDEQFF,TGTGCCAGCAGCCCCTCCCGGACGGAAGGGGATGAGCAGTTCTTC
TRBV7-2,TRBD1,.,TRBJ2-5,CASSLRQGTQETQYF,TGTGCCAGCAGCCTCCGACAGGGAACCCAAGAGACCCAGTACTTC
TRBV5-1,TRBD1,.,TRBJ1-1,CASSGQTGATEAFF,TGCGCCAGCAGCGGGCAGACAGGGGCCACTGAAGCTTTCTTT
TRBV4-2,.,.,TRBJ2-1,CASSQESVGDLATHEQFF,TGTGCCAGCAGCCAAGAATCGGTCGGGGACTTAGCAACCCATGAGCAGTTCTTC
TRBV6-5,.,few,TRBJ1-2,CASAKWAGAYDYTF,TGTGCCAGCGCCAAGTGGGCAGGGGCTTATGACTACACCTTC
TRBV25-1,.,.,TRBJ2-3,CASQTLDTQYF,TGTGCCAGTCAGACTTTGGATACGCAGTATTTT
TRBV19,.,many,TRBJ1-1,CASQSGTTNTEAFF,TGTGCCAGCCAAAGCGGGACAACAAACACTGAAGCTTTCTTT
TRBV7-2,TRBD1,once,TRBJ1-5,CASSLGDRDQPQHF,TGTGCCAGCAGCTTAGGGGACAGAGATCAGCCCCAGCATTTT
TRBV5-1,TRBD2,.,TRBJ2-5,CASASGRAQETQYF,TGCGCCAGCGCTAGCGGGAGGGCCCAAGAGACCCAGTACTTC
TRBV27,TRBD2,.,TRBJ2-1,CATRDASGGKEQFF,TGTGCCACCCGGGACGCTAGCGGGGGAAAGGAGCAGTTCTTC
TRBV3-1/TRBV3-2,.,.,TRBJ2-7,CASSHGLLSSYEQYF,TGTGCCAGCAGCCACGGACTTCTGAGCTCCTACGAGCAGTACTTC
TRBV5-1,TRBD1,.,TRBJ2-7,CASKRTGGEQYF,TGCGCCAGCAAAAGGACAGGGGGTGAGCAGTACTTC
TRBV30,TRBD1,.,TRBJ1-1,CAWSLTGGRAFF,TGTGCCTGGAGTCTGACAGGGGGCAGGGCTTTCTTT
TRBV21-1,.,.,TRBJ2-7,CASSKGDSTYEQYF,TGTGCCAGCAGCAAAGGGGACAGTACCTACGAGCAGTACTTC
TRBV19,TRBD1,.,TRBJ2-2,CASSFRQGTGELFF,TGTGCCAGTAGTTTTCGACAGGGCACCGGGGAGCTGTTTTTT
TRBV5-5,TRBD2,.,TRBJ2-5,CASSFGGGPQETQYF,TGTGCCAGCAGCTTCGGGGGAGGGCCCCAAGAGACCCAGTACTTC
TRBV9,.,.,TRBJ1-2,CASSQAELNYGYTF,TGTGCCAGCAGCCAGGCAGAACTTAACTATGGCTACACCTTC
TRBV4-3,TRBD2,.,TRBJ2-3,CASSQEGGSGSFSDTQYF,TGCGCCAGCAGCCAAGAAGGGGGTAGCGGGAGCTTCTCAGATACGCAGTATTTT
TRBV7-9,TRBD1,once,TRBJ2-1,CASSLQTGINEQFF,TGTGCCAGCAGCTTACAGACAGGGATCAATGAGCAGTTCTTC
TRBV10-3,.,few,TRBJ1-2,CAISEPGGDNYGYTF,TGTGCCATCAGTGAGCCCGGGGGAGACAACTATGGCTACACCTTC
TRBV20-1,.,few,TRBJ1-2,CSARDIEGYTF,TGCAGTGCTAGAGATATAGAAGGCTACACCTTC
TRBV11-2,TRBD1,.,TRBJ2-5,CASSSGQGHETQYF,TGTGCCAGCAGCTCAGGACAGGGCCACGAGACCCAGTACTTC
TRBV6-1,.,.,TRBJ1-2,CASSESNWASYGYTF,TGTGCCAGCAGTGAATCCAATTGGGCCAGCTATGGCTACACCTTC
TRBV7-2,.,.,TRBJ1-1,CASSGRQVSTEAFF,TGTGCCAGCAGCGGCCGACAAGTTAGCACTGAAGCTTTCTTT
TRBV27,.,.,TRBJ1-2,CASRDRGLSGYTF,TGTGCCAGCAGGGATCGGGGGTTGAGTGGCTACACCTTC
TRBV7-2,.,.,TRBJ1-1,CASSPPGRGTEAFF,TGTGCCAGCAGCCCCCCTGGGCGTGGCACTGAAGCTTTCTTT
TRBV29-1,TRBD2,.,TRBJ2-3,CSVEDGAGSTDTQYF,TGCAGCGTTGAAGACGGAGCGGGGAGCACAGATACGCAGTATTTT
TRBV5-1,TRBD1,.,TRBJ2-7,CASSPLQGAVYEQYF,TGCGCCAGCAGCCCCTTACAGGGGGCGGTCTACGAGCAGTACTTC
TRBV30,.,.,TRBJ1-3,CAWSGGTSGNTIYF,TGTGCCTGGAGTGGAGGGACATCGGGAAACACCATATATTTT
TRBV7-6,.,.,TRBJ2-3,CASSPNTDTQYF,TGTGCCAGCAGCCCTAACACAGATACGCAGTATTTT
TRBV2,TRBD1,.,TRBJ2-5,CASRRQGTPEETQYF,TGTGCCAGCAGGCGACAGGGTACCCCGGAGGAGACCCAGTACTTC
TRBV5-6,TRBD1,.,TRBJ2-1,CASSHRGDNSYNEQFF,TGTGCCAGCAGTCACAGGGGGGACAACTCCTACAATGAGCAGTTCTTC
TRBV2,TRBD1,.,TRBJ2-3,CASSSQGLDTQYF,TGTGCCAGCAGTTCACAGGGGTTGGATACGCAGTATTTT
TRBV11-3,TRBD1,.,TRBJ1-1,CASSYSGQRNTEAFF,TGTGCCAGCAGCTATTCGGGACAGCGGAACACTGAAGCTTTCTTT
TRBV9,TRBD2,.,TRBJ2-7,CASSPSGAWTYEQYF,TGTGCCAGCAGCCCAAGCGGGGCATGGACGTACGAGCAGTACTTC
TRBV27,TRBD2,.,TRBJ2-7,CASSSAGTRIYEQYF,TGTGCCAGCAGTTCTGCGGGGACTAGGATTTACGAGCAGTACTTC
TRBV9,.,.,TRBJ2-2,CASSARLGIGELFF,TGTGCCAGCAGCGCACGACTAGGGATCGGGGAGCTGTTTTTT
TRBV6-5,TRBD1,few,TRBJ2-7,CASSYETGGYEQYF,TGTGCCAGCAGTTACGAGACAGGGGGCTACGAGCAGTACTTC
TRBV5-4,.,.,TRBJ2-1,CASSGFGTNTYNEQFF,TGTGCCAGCAGCGGTTTCGGGACAAATACCTACAATGAGCAGTTCTTC
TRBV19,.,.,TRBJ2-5,CASSIQGLQETQYF,TGTGCCAGTAGTATACAGGGGCTGCAAGAGACCCAGTACTTC
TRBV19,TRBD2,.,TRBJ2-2,CASSIWRGTNTGELFF,TGTGCCAGTAGTATCTGGCGGGGGACGAACACCGGGGAGCTGTTTTTT
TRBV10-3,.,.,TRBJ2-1,CAISEGPGGGEQFF,TGTGCCATCAGTGAAGGTCCGGGGGGCGGTGAGCAGTTCTTC
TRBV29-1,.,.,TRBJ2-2,CSGGALWRATNTGELFF,TGCAGCGGTGGAGCCTTATGGAGGGCCACGAACACCGGGGAGCTGTTTTTT
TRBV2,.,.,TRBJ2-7,CASNLEAGEQYF,TGTGCCAGCAACTTAGAGGCTGGCGAGCAGTACTTC
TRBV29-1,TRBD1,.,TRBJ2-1,CSADRGSNEQFF,TGCAGCGCAGACAGGGGAAGCAATGAGCAGTTCTTC
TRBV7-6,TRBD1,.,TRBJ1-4,CASSLYRGTSTNEKLFF,TGTGCCAGCAGCTTGTACAGGGGTACCTCAACTAATGAAAAACTGTTTTTT
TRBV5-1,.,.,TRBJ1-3,CASSPGETGNTIYF,TGCGCCAGCAGCCCCGGGGAAACTGGAAACACCATATATTTT
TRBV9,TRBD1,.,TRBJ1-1,CASSVTYGQGGQAFF,TGTGCCAGCAGCGTTACCTACGGACAGGGCGGGCAAGCTTTCTTT
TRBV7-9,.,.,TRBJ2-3,CASRYRDTPSTDTQYF,TGTGCCAGCAGGTATAGGGACACCCCTAGCACAGATACGCAGTATTTT
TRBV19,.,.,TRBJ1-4,CASSRGTTNEKLFF,TGTGCCAGTAGCAGAGGTACAACTAATGAAAAACTGTTTTTT
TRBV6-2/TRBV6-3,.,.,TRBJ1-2,CASSYSGRPYGYTF,TGTGCCAGCAGTTACTCGGGGCGCCCCTATGGCTACACCTTC